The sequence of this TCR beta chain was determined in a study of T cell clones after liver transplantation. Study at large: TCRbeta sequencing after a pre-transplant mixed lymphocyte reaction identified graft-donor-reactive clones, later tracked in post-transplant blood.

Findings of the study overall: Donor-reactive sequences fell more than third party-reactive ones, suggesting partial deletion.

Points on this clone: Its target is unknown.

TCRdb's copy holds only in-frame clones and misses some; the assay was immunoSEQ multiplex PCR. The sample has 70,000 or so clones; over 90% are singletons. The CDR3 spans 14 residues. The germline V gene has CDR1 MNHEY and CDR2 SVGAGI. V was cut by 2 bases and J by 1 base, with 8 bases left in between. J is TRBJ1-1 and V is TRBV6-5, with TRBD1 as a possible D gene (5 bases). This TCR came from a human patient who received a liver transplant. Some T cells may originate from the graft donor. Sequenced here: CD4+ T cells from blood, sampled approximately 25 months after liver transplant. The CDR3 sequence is CASSYNRQNTEAFF. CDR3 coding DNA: TGTGCCAGCAGTTACAACAGGCAGAACACTGAAGCTTTCTTT.